Only a few counts were recorded for the clone carrying this T cell receptor (beta chain). What it binds is not known. CDR1 and CDR2 from the germline V gene are MDHEN and SYDVKM. The CDR3 has 14 residues. V was cut by 7 bases and J by 4 bases, with 17 bases left in between. In making TCR beta libraries, quantitative 5'-RACE with molecular barcodes was used. Using its own MiXCR run on the 5' RACE reads, TCRdb lists one record per CDR3 protein. The table lists about 800,000 distinct CDR3 sequences, approximately 12% of them singletons, with approximately 0.51% in the top ten. The data stem from a study of CD8 T cells in ankylosing spondylitis. General observations from the study: Significant enrichment of disease-linked clones was reported in matched ankylosing spondylitis synovial fluid. Blood from ankylosing spondylitis patients appeared to carry a characteristic eight-variant TCR beta motif. Researchers report that disease-linked clones proved CD8+ and relatively rare in peripheral blood.

The receptor's source is a male donor with ankylosing spondylitis. The sample was blood, either unsorted or a sorted T cell fraction (not recorded which). The chain has TRBV28 and TRBJ2-7; D might be TRBD1 (5 bases). CDR3 sequence: CASNPDSNPYEQYF. CDR3 DNA sequence: TGTGCCAGCAACCCAGACAGTAACCCTTACGAGCAGTACTTC.